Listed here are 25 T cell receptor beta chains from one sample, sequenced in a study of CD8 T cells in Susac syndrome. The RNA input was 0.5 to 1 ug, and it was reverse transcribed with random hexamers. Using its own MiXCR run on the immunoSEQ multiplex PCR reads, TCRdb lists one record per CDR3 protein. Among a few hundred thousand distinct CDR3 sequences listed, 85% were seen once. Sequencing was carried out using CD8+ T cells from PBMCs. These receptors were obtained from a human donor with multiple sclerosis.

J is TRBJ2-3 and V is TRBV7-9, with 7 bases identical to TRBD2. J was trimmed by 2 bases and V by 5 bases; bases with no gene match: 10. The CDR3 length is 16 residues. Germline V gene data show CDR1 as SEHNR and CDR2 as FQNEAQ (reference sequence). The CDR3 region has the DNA TGTGCCAGCAGCCCGAATCGGCGGGGGACCACAGATACGCAGTATTTT. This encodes CASSPNRRGTTDTQYF.

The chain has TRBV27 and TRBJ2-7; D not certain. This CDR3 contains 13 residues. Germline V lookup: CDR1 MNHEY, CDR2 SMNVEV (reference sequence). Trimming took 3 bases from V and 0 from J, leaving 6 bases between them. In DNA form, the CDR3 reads TGTGCCAGCAGTTTTTACAACTCCTACGAGCAGTACTTC. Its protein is CASSFYNSYEQYF.

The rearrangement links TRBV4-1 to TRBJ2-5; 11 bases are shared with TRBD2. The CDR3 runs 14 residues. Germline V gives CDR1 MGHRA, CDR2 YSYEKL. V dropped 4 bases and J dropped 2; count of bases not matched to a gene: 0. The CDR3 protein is CASSRLAGQETQYF. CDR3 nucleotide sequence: TGCGCCAGCAGCCGACTAGCGGGGCAAGAGACCCAGTACTTC.

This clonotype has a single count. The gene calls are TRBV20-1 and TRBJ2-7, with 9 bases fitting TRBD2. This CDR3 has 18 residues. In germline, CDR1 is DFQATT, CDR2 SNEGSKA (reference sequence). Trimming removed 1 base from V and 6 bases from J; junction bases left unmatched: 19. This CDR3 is CSARVPGYLLAGFSEQYF. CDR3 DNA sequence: TGCAGTGCTAGAGTCCCAGGGTACCTTCTAGCGGGATTTTCCGAGCAGTACTTC.

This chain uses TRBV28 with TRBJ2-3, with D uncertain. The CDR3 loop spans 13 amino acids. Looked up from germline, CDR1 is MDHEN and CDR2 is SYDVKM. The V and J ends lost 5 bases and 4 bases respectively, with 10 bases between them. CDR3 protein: CASSRGTADTQYF. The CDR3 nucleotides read TGTGCCAGCAGTAGAGGCACCGCAGATACGCAGTATTTT.

CDR3 bases: TGTGCCAGCAGTGGGTCTAGCGTCAATGAGCAGTTCTTC. Its protein product is CASSGSSVNEQFF. The chain employs TRBV2 and TRBJ2-1; D is perhaps TRBD2 (6 bases). V dropped 4 bases and J dropped 6 bases, with 10 bases sitting between them. Germline CDR1 reads SNHLY; CDR2 reads FYNNEI. The CDR3 runs 13 residues.

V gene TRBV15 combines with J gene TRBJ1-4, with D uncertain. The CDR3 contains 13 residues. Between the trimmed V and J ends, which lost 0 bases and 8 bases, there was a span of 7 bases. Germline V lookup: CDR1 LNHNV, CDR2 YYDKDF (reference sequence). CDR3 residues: CATSRDRGEKLFF. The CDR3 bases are TGTGCCACCAGCAGAGATCGAGGGGAAAAACTGTTTTTT.

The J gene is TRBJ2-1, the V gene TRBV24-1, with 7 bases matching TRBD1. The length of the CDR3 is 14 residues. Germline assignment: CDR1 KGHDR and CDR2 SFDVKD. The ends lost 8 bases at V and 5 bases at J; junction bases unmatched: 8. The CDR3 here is CATTYRGHDNEQFF. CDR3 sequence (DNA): TGTGCCACCACTTACAGGGGTCACGACAATGAGCAGTTCTTC.

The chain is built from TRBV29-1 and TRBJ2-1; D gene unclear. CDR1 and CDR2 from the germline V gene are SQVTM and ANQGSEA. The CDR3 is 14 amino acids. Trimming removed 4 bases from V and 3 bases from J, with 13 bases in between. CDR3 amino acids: CSVGRTSLYNEQFF. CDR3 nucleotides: TGCAGCGTTGGACGGACCAGCCTCTACAATGAGCAGTTCTTC.

The CDR3 bases are TGTGCCAGCAGTTTATCGCCGGAGGCAGCCCTTGAAGCTTTCTTT. Its translation: CASSLSPEAALEAFF. The chain links TRBV27 to TRBJ1-1; D is undetermined. The CDR3 spans 15 residues. V was clipped by 0 bases and J by 7 bases, with 15 bases between them. Germline CDR1 is MNHEY and CDR2 is SMNVEV (reference sequence).

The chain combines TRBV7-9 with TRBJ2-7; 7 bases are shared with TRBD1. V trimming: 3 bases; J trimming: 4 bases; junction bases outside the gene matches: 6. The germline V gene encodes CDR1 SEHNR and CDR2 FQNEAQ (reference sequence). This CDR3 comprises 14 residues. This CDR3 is CASSFSGQLYEQYF. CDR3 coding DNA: TGTGCCAGCAGCTTTTCGGGACAGTTGTACGAGCAGTACTTC.

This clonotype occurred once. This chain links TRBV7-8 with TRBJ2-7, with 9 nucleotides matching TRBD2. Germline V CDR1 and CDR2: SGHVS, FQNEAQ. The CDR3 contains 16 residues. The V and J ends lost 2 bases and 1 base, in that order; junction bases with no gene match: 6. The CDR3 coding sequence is TGTGCCAGCAGCTTAAATGAGACTAGCGGTTCCTACGAGCAGTACTTC. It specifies CASSLNETSGSYEQYF.

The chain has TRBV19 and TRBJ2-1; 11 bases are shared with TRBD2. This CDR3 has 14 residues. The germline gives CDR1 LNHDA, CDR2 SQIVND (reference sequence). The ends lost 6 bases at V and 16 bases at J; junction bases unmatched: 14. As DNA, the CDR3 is TGTGCCAGTAGCTTCATGGTTTGGACTAGCGGGCGTTTCTTC. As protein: CASSFMVWTSGRFF.

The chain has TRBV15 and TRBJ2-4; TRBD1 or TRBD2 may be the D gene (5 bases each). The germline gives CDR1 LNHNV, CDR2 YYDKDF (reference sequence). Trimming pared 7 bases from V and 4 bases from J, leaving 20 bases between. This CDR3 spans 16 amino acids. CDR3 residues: CATTPPDPGRKNIQYF. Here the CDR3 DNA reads TGTGCCACCACTCCCCCGGACCCGGGACGGAAAAACATTCAGTACTTC.

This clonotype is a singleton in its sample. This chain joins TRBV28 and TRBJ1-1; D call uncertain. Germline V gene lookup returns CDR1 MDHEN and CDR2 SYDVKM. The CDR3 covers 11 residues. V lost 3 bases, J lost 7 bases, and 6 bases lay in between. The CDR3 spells CASSFDGEAFF. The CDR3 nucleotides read TGTGCCAGCAGTTTCGACGGTGAAGCTTTCTTT.

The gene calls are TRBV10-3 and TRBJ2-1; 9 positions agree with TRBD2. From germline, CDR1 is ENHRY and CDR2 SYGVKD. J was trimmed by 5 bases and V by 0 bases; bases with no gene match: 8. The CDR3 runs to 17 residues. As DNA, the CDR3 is TGTGCCATCAGTGAGTCGAAAGCTAGCGGGGACAACAATGAGCAGTTCTTC. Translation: CAISESKASGDNNEQFF.

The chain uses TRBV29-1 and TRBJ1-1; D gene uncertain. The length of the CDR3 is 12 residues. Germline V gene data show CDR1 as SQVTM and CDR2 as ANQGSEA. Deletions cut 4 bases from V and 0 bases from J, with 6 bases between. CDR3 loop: CSVGAMNTEAFF. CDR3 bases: TGCAGCGTTGGTGCCATGAACACTGAAGCTTTCTTT.

The CDR3 sequence is CASSYDTPGLTYEQYF. The CDR3, as DNA: TGCGCCAGCAGCTACGACACCCCGGGATTGACCTACGAGCAGTACTTC. The chain is built from TRBV5-1 and TRBJ2-7, with TRBD2 as a possible D gene (5 bases). Germline loops: CDR1 SGHRS, CDR2 YFSETQ. Deletions cut 3 bases from V and 2 bases from J, with 18 bases between. CDR3 length: 16 residues.

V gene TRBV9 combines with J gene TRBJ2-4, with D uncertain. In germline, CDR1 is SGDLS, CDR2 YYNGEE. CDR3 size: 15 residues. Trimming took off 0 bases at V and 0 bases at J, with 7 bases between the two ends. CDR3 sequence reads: CASSVDGEAKNIQYF. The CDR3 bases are TGTGCCAGCAGCGTAGATGGGGAAGCCAAAAACATTCAGTACTTC.

The CDR3 region is CASSYSRTGSTDTQYF. CDR3 coding DNA: TGTGCCAGCAGTTACTCGAGGACAGGGAGCACAGATACGCAGTATTTT. The chain recombines TRBV6-5 with TRBJ2-3; the match to TRBD1 covers 8 bases. The CDR3 has 16 residues. Per germline, CDR1 MNHEY and CDR2 SVGAGI. The V and J ends lost 0 bases and 0 bases, in that order; junction bases with no gene match: 2.

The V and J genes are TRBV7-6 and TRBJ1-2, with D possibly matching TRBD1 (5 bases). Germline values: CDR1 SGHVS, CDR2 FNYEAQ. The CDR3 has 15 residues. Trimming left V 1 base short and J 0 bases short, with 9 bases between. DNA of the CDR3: TGTGCCAGCAGCTTAGGACAGAATGCTAACTATGGCTACACCTTC. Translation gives CASSLGQNANYGYTF.

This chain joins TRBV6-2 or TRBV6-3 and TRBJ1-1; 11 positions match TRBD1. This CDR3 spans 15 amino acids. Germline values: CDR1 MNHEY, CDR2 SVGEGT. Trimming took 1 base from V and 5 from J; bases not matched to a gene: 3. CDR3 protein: CASSYYGTGGTEAFF. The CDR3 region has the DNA TGTGCCAGCAGTTACTATGGGACAGGGGGGACTGAAGCTTTCTTT.

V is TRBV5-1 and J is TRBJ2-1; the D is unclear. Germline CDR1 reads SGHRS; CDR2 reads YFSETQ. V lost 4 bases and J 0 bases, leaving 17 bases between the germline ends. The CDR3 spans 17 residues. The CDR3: CASSGTSSVGSYNEQFF. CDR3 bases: TGCGCCAGCAGCGGAACCTCGAGCGTCGGCTCCTACAATGAGCAGTTCTTC.

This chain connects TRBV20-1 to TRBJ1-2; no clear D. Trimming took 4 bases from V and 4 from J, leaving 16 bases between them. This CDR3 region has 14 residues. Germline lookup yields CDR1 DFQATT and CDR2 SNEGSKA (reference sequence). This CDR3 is CSAKGGFLGYGYTF. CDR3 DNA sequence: TGCAGTGCTAAGGGTGGGTTCTTGGGCTATGGCTACACCTTC.

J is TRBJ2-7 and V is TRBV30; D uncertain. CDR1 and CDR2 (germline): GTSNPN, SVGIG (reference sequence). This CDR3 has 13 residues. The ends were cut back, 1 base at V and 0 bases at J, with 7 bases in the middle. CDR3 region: CAWSARSSYEQYF. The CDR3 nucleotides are TGTGCCTGGAGTGCACGGAGCTCCTACGAGCAGTACTTC.